Listed below are T cell receptor beta chains from one sample, sequenced in a study of T cells in Graves' hyperthyroidism and ophthalmopathy. TCRdb re-derived calls from the multiplex PCR reads in MiXCR, one entry per CDR3 protein. The sample lists 450,000 to 650,000 distinct CDR3 sequences, approximately 15% occurring once. Input material: blood. The receptors derive from a woman aged 18-29 years with Graves' ophthalmopathy. The conserved cysteine and the conserved F or W are not part of the CDR3 here.

V: TRBV18
J: TRBJ1-1
CDR3: ASTVNRGMNTEAF

V: TRBV15
J: TRBJ1-6
CDR3: ATSRDTTSPLH

V: TRBV6-1
J: TRBJ2-7
CDR3: ASSVRPGHYEQY

V: TRBV24-1
J: TRBJ2-3
CDR3: ATSDSGAGTDTQY

V: TRBV7-8
J: TRBJ1-1
CDR3: ASSQQGGRNTEAF

V: TRBV30
J: TRBJ2-3
CDR3: ACPTGVDTDTQY

V: TRBV2
J: TRBJ1-3
CDR3: ASSEGIFSGNTIY

V: TRBV20-1
J: TRBJ2-3
CDR3: SAGDGPFISTDTQY

V: TRBV9
J: TRBJ1-1
CDR3: ASSVGQANTEAF

V: TRBV20-1
J: TRBJ2-3
CDR3: SAPPSGRESDTQY

V: TRBV12-5
J: TRBJ2-5
CDR3: ASGLKAGGLRETQY

V: TRBV11-1
J: TRBJ2-7
CDR3: ASSLLVGDEQY

V: TRBV5-8
J: TRBJ2-3
CDR3: ASSFGGREADTQY

V: TRBV4-1
J: TRBJ1-5
CDR3: ASSQVPFQPQH

V: TRBV6-1
J: TRBJ2-5
CDR3: ASSVTSEETQY

V: TRBV30
J: TRBJ2-7
CDR3: AWNAVQGEQY

V: TRBV6-2/TRBV6-3
J: TRBJ2-7
CDR3: ASSYSLAGGSYEQY

V: TRBV15
J: TRBJ2-6
CDR3: ATSRDWVQSGFSGANVLT

V: TRBV6-1
J: TRBJ2-3
CDR3: ASRPRRGKRTDTQY

V: TRBV9
J: TRBJ1-6
CDR3: ASSTRDRPHNSPLH

V: TRBV28
J: TRBJ2-3
CDR3: ASMRQSTDTQY

V: TRBV2
J: TRBJ2-7
CDR3: ASSEAGSYYEQY

V: TRBV6-6
J: TRBJ2-7
CDR3: ASSYGTSGIGEQY

V: TRBV6-2/TRBV6-3
J: TRBJ2-5
CDR3: ASTKPGLAAQETQY

V: TRBV12-3/TRBV12-4
J: TRBJ2-1
CDR3: ASSFAGNEQF